Below, 16 T cell receptor beta chains from the same sample are listed, as sequenced in a study of T cells after yellow fever vaccination. MiXCR was run by TCRdb on the 5' RACE reads, yielding one entry per CDR3 protein. Altogether just under 600,000 distinct CDR3 sequences are present, 13% being singletons, with the ten largest covering more than 13%. Specimen: PBMCs, collected on the day of the yellow fever booster vaccination. The receptors shown here come from a man aged 25-40 years who received the YFV17D yellow fever vaccine.

This rearrangement joins TRBV7-2 to TRBJ2-7, with TRBD2 as a possible D gene (6 bases). The germline V and J ends were trimmed by 0 bases and 6 bases, with 9 bases remaining between them. The CDR3 runs 13 residues. Germline loops: CDR1 SGHTA, CDR2 FQGNSA. Here the CDR3 DNA reads TGTGCCAGCAGCTTAGCGCGGGGATCCGAGCAGTACTTC. It translates to CASSLARGSEQYF. The full variable domain, rest sourced from reference TRBV7-2 and TRBJ2-7, is GAGVSQSPSNKVTEKGKDVELRCDPISGHTALYWYRQSLGQGLEFLIYFQGNSAPDKSGLPSDRFSAERTGGSVSTLTIQRTQQEDSAVYLCASSLARGSEQYFGPGTRLTVT.

This sequence joins TRBV19 and TRBJ2-7; no clear D. From germline, CDR1 is LNHDA and CDR2 SQIVND (reference sequence). CDR3 length equals 14 residues. Trimming removed 9 bases from V and 3 bases from J, with 18 bases in between. The CDR3: CASSSQSGVYEQYF. CDR3 nucleotide sequence: TGTGCCAGCTCGAGCCAAAGTGGGGTCTACGAGCAGTACTTC.

The V call is TRBV7-2, the J call TRBJ2-1; 11 bases agree with TRBD2. Trimming cost V 4 bases and J 5 bases; bases outside gene matches: 7. The CDR3 runs to 16 residues. The V gene's germline CDR1 is SGHTA and CDR2 FQGNSA. As DNA, the CDR3 is TGTGCCAGCAGCTCCCGATCGGGACTAGCGGACAATGAGCAGTTCTTC. It yields the protein CASSSRSGLADNEQFF. The full variable domain, completed using reference TRBV7-2 and TRBJ2-1, is GAGVSQSPSNKVTEKGKDVELRCDPISGHTALYWYRQSLGQGLEFLIYFQGNSAPDKSGLPSDRFSAERTGGSVSTLTIQRTQQEDSAVYLCASSSRSGLADNEQFFGPGTRLTVL.

This clonotype was recorded a few times. This chain uses TRBV18 with TRBJ2-1; the match to TRBD2 covers 11 bases. With V trimmed by 1 base and J by 5 bases, 10 bases remained unmatched. The CDR3 sequence is 18 residues long. CDR1 and CDR2 (germline): KGHSH, LQKENI. The CDR3, as DNA: TGTGCCAGCTCACCACGTAGCGGGAGGGCCTGGGACCACAATGAGCAGTTCTTC. It specifies CASSPRSGRAWDHNEQFF.

This clonotype has a count of ten or more. The gene calls are TRBV4-3 and TRBJ1-2, with D possibly TRBD1 on 5 matching bases. Germline V lookup: CDR1 LGHNA, CDR2 YSLEER. V lost 4 bases, J lost 6 bases, and 24 bases lay in between. The CDR3 extends over 17 amino acids. In DNA, the CDR3 is TGCGCCAGCAGCCGCCAAGAGGCTGGGGGATCGCGGGATGGCTACACCTTC. It encodes CASSRQEAGGSRDGYTF.

This clonotype has a handful of counts. V usage is TRBV21-1 and J usage is TRBJ1-1; the tabulated D call, TRBD1, remains unverified against the DNA. TRBV21-1 is a pseudogene locus. CDR3 size: 16 residues. The CDR3 sequence: CASSTSGQGTNTEAFF. In DNA, the CDR3 is TGTGCCAGCAGCACCTCGGGACAGGGGACGAACACTGAAGCTTTCTTT.

This clonotype has just a few counts. The chain carries TRBV12-3 or TRBV12-4 and TRBJ2-7; perhaps TRBD2 as D (6 bases). This CDR3 is built from 12 residues. Trimming stripped 6 bases from V and 7 bases from J, with 13 bases between. The CDR3 DNA reads TGTGCCAGCAGACCGGGAGTGGGGGAGCAGTACTTC. This gives the protein CASRPGVGEQYF.

The chain carries TRBV7-2 and TRBJ2-5, with a weak D call TRBD2 (6 bases). V was trimmed by 1 base and J by 1 base, leaving 10 bases between them. CDR1 and CDR2 from the germline V gene are SGHTA and FQGNSA. The CDR3 consists of 15 residues. The CDR3, as DNA: TGTGCCAGCAGCTTAGTTGAGCGGGTCCAAGAGACCCAGTACTTC. Translation: CASSLVERVQETQYF.

This clonotype appeared a few times. This chain links TRBV14 with TRBJ1-1; the D gene is possibly TRBD1 (5 bases). Trimming left V 2 bases short and J 3 bases short, with 16 bases between. Looked up from germline, CDR1 is SGHDN and CDR2 is FVKESK. This CDR3 region has 16 residues. The CDR3 is CASSQFLGREDTEAFF. DNA for the CDR3: TGTGCCAGCAGCCAATTTTTGGGCAGGGAGGACACTGAAGCTTTCTTT. Based on the CDR3 plus reference TRBV14 and TRBJ1-1, the full variable domain is EAGVTQFPSHSVIEKGQTVTLRCDPISGHDNLYWYRRVMGKEIKFLLHFVKESKQDESGMPNNRFLAERTGGTYSTLKVQPAELEDSGVYFCASSQFLGREDTEAFFGQGTRLTVV.

The genes are TRBV12-3 or TRBV12-4 and TRBJ1-5; D may be TRBD1 (6 bases). The CDR3 has 14 residues. V lost 2 bases and J lost 5, with 10 bases in between. This CDR3 is CASSLQGMYQPQHF. Written as DNA, the CDR3 is TGTGCCAGCAGTTTACAGGGGATGTATCAGCCCCAGCATTTT.

This clonotype was seen more than once but under ten times. The rearrangement uses TRBV20-1 and TRBJ2-1; the match to TRBD2 covers 12 bases. Losses at the gene ends were 3 bases for V and 5 bases for J; bases not matched to a gene: 8. In germline, CDR1 is DFQATT, CDR2 SNEGSKA (reference sequence). There are 16 residues in the CDR3. CDR3 in amino acids: CSASLRLAGGDNEQFF. The DNA of the CDR3 is TGCAGTGCTAGCCTCCGTCTAGCGGGAGGGGACAATGAGCAGTTCTTC.

This clonotype turned up a few times. The gene calls are TRBV18 and TRBJ2-7; the match to TRBD2 covers 7 bases. Germline lookup yields CDR1 KGHSH and CDR2 LQKENI. Trimming removed 6 bases from V and 3 bases from J; junction bases left unmatched: 5. This CDR3 spans 13 amino acids. CDR3 region: CASSGGSNYEQYF. The DNA for the CDR3 is TGTGCCAGCTCGGGGGGGAGTAACTACGAGCAGTACTTC.

The chain employs TRBV7-2 and TRBJ1-3; D might be TRBD1 (6 bases). The CDR3 covers 16 residues. Germline assignment: CDR1 SGHTA and CDR2 FQGNSA. V lost 5 bases to trimming and J lost 4 bases, with 18 bases between them. The CDR3 nucleotides read TGTGCCAGCAGCCTCTCGGGGGGGCGAGAAGGAAACACCATATATTTT. This encodes CASSLSGGREGNTIYF.

This chain joins TRBV6-1 and TRBJ1-6; D might be TRBD1 (6 bases). The CDR3 spans 15 residues. V was cut by 1 base and J by 9 bases, with 13 bases left in between. Per germline, CDR1 MNHNS and CDR2 SASEGT. In nucleotides, the CDR3 is TGTGCCAGCAGTGAAGAAACAGGGATGGGTTCACCCCTCCACTTT. It codes for CASSEETGMGSPLHF.

This clonotype occurred a few times. The V call is TRBV12-3 or TRBV12-4, the J call TRBJ1-1, with D possibly TRBD1 on 5 matching bases. There are 12 residues in the CDR3. V lost 7 bases and J 7 bases, leaving 13 bases between the germline ends. CDR3 protein: CASTPGSYEAFF. CDR3 coding DNA: TGTGCCAGCACCCCAGGGTCCTATGAAGCTTTCTTT.

This clonotype was seen a handful of times. The chain joins TRBV4-2 to TRBJ2-5; D might be TRBD1 (5 bases). This CDR3 contains 15 residues. V shed 0 bases and J shed 2 bases, with 10 bases lying between them. Germline lookup yields CDR1 LGHNA and CDR2 YNFKEQ. CDR3 protein: CASSQDGANQETQYF. In nucleotides, the CDR3 is TGTGCCAGCAGCCAAGATGGGGCGAATCAAGAGACCCAGTACTTC.